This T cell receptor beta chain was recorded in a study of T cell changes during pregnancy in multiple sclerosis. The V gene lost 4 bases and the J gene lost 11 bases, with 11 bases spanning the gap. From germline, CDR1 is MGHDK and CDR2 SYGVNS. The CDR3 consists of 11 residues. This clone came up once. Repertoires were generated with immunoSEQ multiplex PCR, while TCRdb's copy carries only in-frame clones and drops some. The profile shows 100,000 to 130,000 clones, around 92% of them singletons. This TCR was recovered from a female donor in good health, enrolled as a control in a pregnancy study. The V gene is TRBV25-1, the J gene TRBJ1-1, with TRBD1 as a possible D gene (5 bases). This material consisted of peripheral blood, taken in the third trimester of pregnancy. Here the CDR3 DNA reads TGTGCCAGCAGTGGGGGACTAATCGCTTTCTTT. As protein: CASSGGLIAFF. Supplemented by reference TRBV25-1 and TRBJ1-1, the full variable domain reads EADIYQTPRYLVIGTGKKITLECSQTMGHDKMYWYQQDPGMELHLIHYSYGVNSTEKGDLSSESTVSRIRTEHFPLTLESARPSHTSQYLCASSGGLIAFFGQGTRLTVV.